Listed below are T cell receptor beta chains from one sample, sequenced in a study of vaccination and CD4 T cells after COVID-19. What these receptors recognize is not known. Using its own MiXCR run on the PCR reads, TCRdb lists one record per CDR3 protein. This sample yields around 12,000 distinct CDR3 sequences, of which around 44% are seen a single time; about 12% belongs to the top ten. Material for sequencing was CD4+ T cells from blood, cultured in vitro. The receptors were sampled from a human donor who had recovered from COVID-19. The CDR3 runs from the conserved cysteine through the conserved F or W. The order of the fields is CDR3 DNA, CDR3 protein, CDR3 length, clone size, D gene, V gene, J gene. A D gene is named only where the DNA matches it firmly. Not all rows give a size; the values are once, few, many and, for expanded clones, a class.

TGTGCCAGCAGCCTGGCGGACCTTCGGGACTATGGCTACACCTTC	CASSLADLRDYGYTF	15	few	NA	TRBV3-1	TRBJ1-2
TGCAGTGCTAGGGGACACCCGAACACTGAAGCTTTCTTT	CSARGHPNTEAFF	13	NA	NA	TRBV20-1	TRBJ1-1
TGCAGCGTGGGGGGGACAGGGGTTTCCGATACGCAGTATTTT	CSVGGTGVSDTQYF	14	NA	TRBD1	TRBV29-1	TRBJ2-3
TGTGCCACCAGTGAGAACACCGATACGCAGTATTTT	CATSENTDTQYF	12	NA	NA	TRBV24-1	TRBJ2-3
TGTGCCAGCAGCTTAAGGGCGGGACTAGCGGGAGCCAACGGGGAGCTGTTTTTT	CASSLRAGLAGANGELFF	18	NA	TRBD2	TRBV7-2	TRBJ2-2
TGTGCCAGCAGTCGTCCGGGACTAGTTCCCGAGCAGTACTTC	CASSRPGLVPEQYF	14	NA	TRBD2	TRBV12-3/TRBV12-4	TRBJ2-7
TGTGCCAGCAGCGTGCTAGCGGGAGGGGAGGGTACGCAGTATTTT	CASSVLAGGEGTQYF	15	few	TRBD2	TRBV6-1	TRBJ2-3
TGTGCCAGCAGTGAAGCCCGTAGGGAAAAACTGTTTTTT	CASSEARREKLFF	13	few	NA	TRBV2	TRBJ1-4
TGTGCCAGCAGTCCTGGGACAGGGGGGGACACTGAAGCTTTCTTT	CASSPGTGGDTEAFF	15	few	TRBD1	TRBV6-1	TRBJ1-1
TGTGCCAGCGGTAGAGGCGTGGTCTCCTACGAGCAGTACTTC	CASGRGVVSYEQYF	14	NA	NA	TRBV6-1	TRBJ2-7
TGTGCCAGCAGCTTGGCCGCGGGAAACTATGGCTACACCTTC	CASSLAAGNYGYTF	14	NA	NA	TRBV5-4	TRBJ1-2
TGTGCCAGCAGTTTGTCTCGGCCCCAGCATTTT	CASSLSRPQHF	11	NA	NA	TRBV28	TRBJ1-5
TGTGCCAGCAGCCTAGGGACAGGGGAAGCCGGGGAGCTGTTTTTT	CASSLGTGEAGELFF	15	NA	TRBD1	TRBV7-2	TRBJ2-2
TGTGCCAGTAGTATAGTCTACCCCGGACAGTCCAATCAGCCCCAGCATTTT	CASSIVYPGQSNQPQHF	17	NA	NA	TRBV19	TRBJ1-5
TGCGCCAGCAGTCGACTAGCGGGAGGCGGCACAGATACGCAGTATTTT	CASSRLAGGGTDTQYF	16	NA	TRBD2	TRBV10-1	TRBJ2-3
TGTGCCAGCAGCTTATTCGGTGACCCTTACGAGCAGTACTTC	CASSLFGDPYEQYF	14	once	NA	TRBV7-6	TRBJ2-7
TGCAGCGTTAAGAATTTACGCGCTGAAGCTTTCTTT	CSVKNLRAEAFF	12	NA	NA	TRBV29-1	TRBJ1-1
TGTGCCAGCAGTTTTCTTGGGGGCGTTGCTGGGGGTAGAACTGAAGCTTTCTTT	CASSFLGGVAGGRTEAFF	18	few	NA	TRBV27	TRBJ1-1
TGTGCCAGCAGTTACTTGCCCGAGAGCAATCAGCCCCAGCATTTT	CASSYLPESNQPQHF	15	few	NA	TRBV6-5	TRBJ1-5
TGTGCCAGCAGCCCCTCGACAGGGACCAGTGGCTACACCTTC	CASSPSTGTSGYTF	14	few	TRBD1	TRBV7-3	TRBJ1-2
TGTGCCTGGGTTCCGACAGGGCGGATCCATGGCTACACCTTC	CAWVPTGRIHGYTF	14	NA	TRBD1	TRBV30	TRBJ1-2
TGTGCCATCAGTGACCCCGGGACAGGCTACACCTTC	CAISDPGTGYTF	12	few	NA	TRBV10-3	TRBJ1-2
TGTGCCAGCAGTTTTAAAACAGCTAATCAGCCCCAGCATTTT	CASSFKTANQPQHF	14	few	NA	TRBV12-3/TRBV12-4	TRBJ1-5
TGCGCCAGCAGCTCCCTATCGAACACTGAAGCTTTCTTT	CASSSLSNTEAFF	13	NA	NA	TRBV5-1	TRBJ1-1
TGTGCCAGTAAATTCGGGACTAGCGACAACAATGAGCAGTTCTTC	CASKFGTSDNNEQFF	15	NA	TRBD2	TRBV6-1	TRBJ2-1
TGTGCCAGCAGTGAGGGGCTAGCGGGAAGCTACGAGCAGTACTTC	CASSEGLAGSYEQYF	15	NA	TRBD2	TRBV2	TRBJ2-7
TGTGCCAGCATAGCAGGCCGTCGCTCTGGGGCCAACGTCCTGACTTTC	CASIAGRRSGANVLTF	16	few	NA	TRBV21-1	TRBJ2-6
TGTGCCAGCAGCCAAGAGGGACAGAACACTGAAGCTTTCTTT	CASSQEGQNTEAFF	14	NA	NA	TRBV3-1	TRBJ1-1
TGTGCCAGTAGTACGCGGACGGCCTGGGAGCTGTTTTTT	CASSTRTAWELFF	13	few	NA	TRBV19	TRBJ2-2
TGTGCCTTCCAACGGCAGGAGAACACTGAAGCTTTCTTT	CAFQRQENTEAFF	13	NA	NA	TRBV30	TRBJ1-1
TGCGCCAGCAGCTTGGAGTTCGCGATGAACACTGAAGCTTTCTTT	CASSLEFAMNTEAFF	15	NA	NA	TRBV5-1	TRBJ1-1
TGTGCCAGCAGTCGAGGGGCAGCACAGGAGACCCAGTACTTC	CASSRGAAQETQYF	14	NA	NA	TRBV28	TRBJ2-5
TGTGCCAGCAGTTTCCTCAGTGGAGGGGGCAAAGGAATCACTGAAGCTTTCTTT	CASSFLSGGGKGITEAFF	18	NA	TRBD1	TRBV27	TRBJ1-1